The following is a T cell receptor beta chain sequence with its context. The source of the sample is a study of regulatory T cells in long-lasting Graves disease. Per the germline V gene, CDR1 is LGHNA and CDR2 is YNFKEQ. Trimming cost V 0 bases and J 2 bases; bases outside gene matches: 6. CDR3 length: 17 amino acids. Time point in this sample: newly diagnosed GD, antithyroid drugs for less than 3 months. PBMC RNA was the source of the TCR library. Relying on iRepertoire HTBI primers and Arm-PCR of CDR3 regions, the team built TCR beta libraries. TCRdb re-analysed the multiplex PCR reads in MiXCR, keeping a single row per CDR3 protein. The sample shows 440,000 or so distinct CDR3 sequences, about 16% of them seen only once. This sample also appeared in a second study, on T cells in Graves' hyperthyroidism and ophthalmopathy. That paper notes: Patients having uncontrolled infection, another autoimmune disease, pregnancy or lactation were not included. Ophthalmopathy prediction by the model preceded onset by a median roughly 6 months.

The clonotype comes from a woman aged 25-40 years with Graves disease. Sequencing used peripheral blood mononuclear cells (PBMCs), obtained at new diagnosis, from a patient treated with antithyroid drugs. This chain connects TRBV4-2 to TRBJ2-7; 11 bases are shared with TRBD2. The CDR3 DNA reads as TGTGCCAGCAGCCAAGAGATTGCGACTAGCGGGACCTACGAGCAGTACTTC. Protein sequence: CASSQEIATSGTYEQYF.